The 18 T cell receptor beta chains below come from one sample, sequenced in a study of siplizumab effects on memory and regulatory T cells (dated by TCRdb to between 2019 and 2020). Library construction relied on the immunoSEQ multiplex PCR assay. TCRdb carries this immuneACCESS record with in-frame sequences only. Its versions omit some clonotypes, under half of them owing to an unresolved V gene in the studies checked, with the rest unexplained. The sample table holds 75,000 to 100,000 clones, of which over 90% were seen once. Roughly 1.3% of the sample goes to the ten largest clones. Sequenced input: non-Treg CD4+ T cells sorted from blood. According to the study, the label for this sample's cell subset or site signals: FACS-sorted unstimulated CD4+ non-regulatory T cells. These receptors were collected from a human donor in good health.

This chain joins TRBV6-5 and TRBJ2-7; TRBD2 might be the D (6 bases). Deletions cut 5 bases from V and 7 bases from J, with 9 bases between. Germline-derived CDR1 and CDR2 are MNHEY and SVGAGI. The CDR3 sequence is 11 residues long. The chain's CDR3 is CASSTTREQYF. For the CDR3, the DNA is TGTGCCAGCAGTACGACTAGGGAGCAGTACTTC.

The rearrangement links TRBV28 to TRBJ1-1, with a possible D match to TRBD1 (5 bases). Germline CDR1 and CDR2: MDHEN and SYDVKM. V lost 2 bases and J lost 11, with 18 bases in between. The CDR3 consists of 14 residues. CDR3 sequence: CASSLAGTPGFAFF. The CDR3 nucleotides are TGTGCCAGCAGTTTAGCCGGGACGCCGGGATTTGCTTTCTTT.

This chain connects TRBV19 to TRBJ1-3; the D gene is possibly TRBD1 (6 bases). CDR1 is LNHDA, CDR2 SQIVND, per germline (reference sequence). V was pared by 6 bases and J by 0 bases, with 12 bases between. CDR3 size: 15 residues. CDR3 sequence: CASSNREDSGNTIYF. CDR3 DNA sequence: TGTGCCAGTAGCAACAGGGAAGACTCTGGAAACACCATATATTTT.

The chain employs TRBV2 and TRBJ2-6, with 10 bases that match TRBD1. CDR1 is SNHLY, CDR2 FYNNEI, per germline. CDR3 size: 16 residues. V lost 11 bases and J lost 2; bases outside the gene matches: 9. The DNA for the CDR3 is TGTGCCCGACAGGGGGCCTTGGTACCTGGGGCCAACGTCCTGACTTTC. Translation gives CARQGALVPGANVLTF. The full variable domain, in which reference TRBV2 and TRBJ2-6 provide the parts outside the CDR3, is EPEVTQTPSHQVTQMGQEVILRCVPISNHLYFYWYRQILGQKVEFLVSFYNNEISEKSEIFDDQFSVERPDGSNFTLKIRSTKLEDSAMYFCARQGALVPGANVLTFGAGSRLTVL.

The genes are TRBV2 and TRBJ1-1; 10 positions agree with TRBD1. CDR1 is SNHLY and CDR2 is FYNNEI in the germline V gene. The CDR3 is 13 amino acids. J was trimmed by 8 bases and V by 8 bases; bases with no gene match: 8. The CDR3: CASGRDRGSEAFF. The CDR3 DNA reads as TGTGCCAGCGGACGGGACAGGGGAAGCGAAGCTTTCTTT.

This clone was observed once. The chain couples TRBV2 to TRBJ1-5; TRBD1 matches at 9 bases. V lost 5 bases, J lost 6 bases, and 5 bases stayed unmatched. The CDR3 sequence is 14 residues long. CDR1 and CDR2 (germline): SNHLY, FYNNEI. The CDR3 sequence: CASSQGQGLQPQHF. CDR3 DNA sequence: TGTGCCAGCAGTCAGGGACAGGGACTTCAGCCCCAGCATTTT.

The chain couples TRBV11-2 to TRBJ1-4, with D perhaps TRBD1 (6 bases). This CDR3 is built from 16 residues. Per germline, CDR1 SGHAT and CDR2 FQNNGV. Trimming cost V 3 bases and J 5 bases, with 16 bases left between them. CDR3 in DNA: TGTGCCAGCAGCTTCGTACCCGGGACAAGGAATGAAAAACTGTTTTTT. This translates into CASSFVPGTRNEKLFF.

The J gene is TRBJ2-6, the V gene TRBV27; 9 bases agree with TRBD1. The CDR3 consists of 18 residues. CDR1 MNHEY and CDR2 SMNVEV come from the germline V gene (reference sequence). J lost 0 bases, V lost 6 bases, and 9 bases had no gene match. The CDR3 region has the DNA TGTGCCAGCAGCCCTAGACAGGGGGGGAGCTCTGGGGCCAACGTCCTGACTTTC. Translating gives CASSPRQGGSSGANVLTF.

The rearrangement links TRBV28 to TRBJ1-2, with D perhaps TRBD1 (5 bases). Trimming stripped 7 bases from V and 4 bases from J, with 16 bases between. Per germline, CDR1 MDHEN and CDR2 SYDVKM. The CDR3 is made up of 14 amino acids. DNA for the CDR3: TGTGCCAGCAACCTCCCGAGGGGTAGCTATGGCTACACCTTC. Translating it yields CASNLPRGSYGYTF.

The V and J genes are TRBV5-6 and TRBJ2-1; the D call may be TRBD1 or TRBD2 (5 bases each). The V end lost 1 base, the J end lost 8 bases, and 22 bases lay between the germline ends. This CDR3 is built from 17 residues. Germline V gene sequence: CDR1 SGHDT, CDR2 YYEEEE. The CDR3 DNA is TGTGCCAGCAGCTTGTTCCCCGGGGTGGGGCGAGGGGATGAGCAGTTCTTC. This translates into CASSLFPGVGRGDEQFF.

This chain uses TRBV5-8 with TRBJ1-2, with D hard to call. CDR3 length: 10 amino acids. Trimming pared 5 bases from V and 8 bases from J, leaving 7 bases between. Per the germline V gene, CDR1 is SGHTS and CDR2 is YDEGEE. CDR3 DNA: TGTGCCAGCAGTCGAAGAGGCTACACCTTC. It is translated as CASSRRGYTF.

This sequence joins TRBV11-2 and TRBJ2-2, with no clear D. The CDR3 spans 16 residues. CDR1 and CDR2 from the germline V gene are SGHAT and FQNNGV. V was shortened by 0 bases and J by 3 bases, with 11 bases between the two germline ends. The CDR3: CASSLEVAVHTGELFF. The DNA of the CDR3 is TGTGCCAGCAGCTTAGAAGTCGCCGTCCACACCGGGGAGCTGTTTTTT.

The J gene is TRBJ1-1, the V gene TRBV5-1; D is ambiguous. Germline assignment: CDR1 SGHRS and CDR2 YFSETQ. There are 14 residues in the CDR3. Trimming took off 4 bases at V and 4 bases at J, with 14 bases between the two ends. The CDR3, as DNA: TGCGCCAGCAGCAGTCAAAGTAGGGCCACTGAAGCTTTCTTT. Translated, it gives CASSSQSRATEAFF.

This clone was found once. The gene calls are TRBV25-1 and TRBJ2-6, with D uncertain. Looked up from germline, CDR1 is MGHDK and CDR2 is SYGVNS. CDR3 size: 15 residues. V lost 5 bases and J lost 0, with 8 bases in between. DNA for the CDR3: TGTGCCAGCAGTCCCGACAACTCTGGGGCCAACGTCCTGACTTTC. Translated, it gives CASSPDNSGANVLTF.

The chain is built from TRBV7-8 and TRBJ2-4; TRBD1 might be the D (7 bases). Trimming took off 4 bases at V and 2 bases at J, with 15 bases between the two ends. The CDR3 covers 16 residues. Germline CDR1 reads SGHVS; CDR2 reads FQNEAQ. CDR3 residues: CASSSYRGGSKNIQYF. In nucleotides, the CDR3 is TGTGCCAGCAGCTCGTACAGGGGAGGTTCCAAAAACATTCAGTACTTC.

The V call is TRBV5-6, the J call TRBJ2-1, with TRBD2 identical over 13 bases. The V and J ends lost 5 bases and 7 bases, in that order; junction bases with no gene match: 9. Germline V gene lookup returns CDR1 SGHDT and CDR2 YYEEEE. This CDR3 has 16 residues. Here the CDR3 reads CASSHPGTSGTNEQFF. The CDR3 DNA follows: TGTGCCAGCAGTCATCCCGGGACTAGCGGGACAAATGAGCAGTTCTTC.

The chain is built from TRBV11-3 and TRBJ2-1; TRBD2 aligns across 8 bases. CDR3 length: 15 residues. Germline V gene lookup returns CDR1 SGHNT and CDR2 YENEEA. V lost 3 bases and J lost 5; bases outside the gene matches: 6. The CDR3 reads CASSFMAGGDNEQFF. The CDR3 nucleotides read TGTGCCAGCAGCTTCATGGCGGGGGGAGACAATGAGCAGTTCTTC.

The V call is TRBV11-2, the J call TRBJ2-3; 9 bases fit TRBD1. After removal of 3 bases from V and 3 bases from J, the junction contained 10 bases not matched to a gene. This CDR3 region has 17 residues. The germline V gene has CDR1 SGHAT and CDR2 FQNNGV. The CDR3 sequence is CASSFYRGRRGTDTQYF. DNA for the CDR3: TGTGCCAGCAGCTTCTACAGGGGGCGGAGAGGAACAGATACGCAGTATTTT.